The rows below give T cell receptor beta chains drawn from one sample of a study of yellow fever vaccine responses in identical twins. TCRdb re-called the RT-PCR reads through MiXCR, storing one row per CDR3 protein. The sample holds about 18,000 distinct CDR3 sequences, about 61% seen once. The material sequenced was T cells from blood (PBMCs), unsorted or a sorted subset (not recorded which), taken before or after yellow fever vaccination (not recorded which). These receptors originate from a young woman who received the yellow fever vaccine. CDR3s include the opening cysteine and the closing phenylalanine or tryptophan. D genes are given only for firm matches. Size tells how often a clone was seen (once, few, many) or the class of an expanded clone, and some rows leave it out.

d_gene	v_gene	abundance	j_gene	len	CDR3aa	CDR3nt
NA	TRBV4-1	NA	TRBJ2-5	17	CASSQDHVTLGVETQYF	TGCGCCAGCAGCCAAGATCATGTGACCCTGGGTGTAGAGACCCAGTACTTC
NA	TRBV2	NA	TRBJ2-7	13	CASADSPLDEQYF	TGTGCCAGCGCCGACAGTCCCCTCGACGAGCAGTACTTC
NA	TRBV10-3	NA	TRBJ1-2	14	CAISESIGDYGYTF	TGTGCCATCAGTGAGTCAATAGGGGACTATGGCTACACCTTC
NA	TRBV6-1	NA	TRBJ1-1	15	CASSELAMGFTEAFF	TGTGCCAGCAGTGAGCTGGCCATGGGGTTCACTGAAGCTTTCTTT
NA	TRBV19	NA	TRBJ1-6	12	CASSIANSPLHF	TGTGCCAGTAGTATAGCGAATTCACCCCTCCACTTT
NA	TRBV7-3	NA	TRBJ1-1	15	CASSLSYQPNTEAFF	TGTGCCAGCAGCTTAAGTTATCAGCCGAACACTGAAGCTTTCTTT
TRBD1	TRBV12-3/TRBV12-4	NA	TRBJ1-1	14	CASSPNRGNTEAFF	TGTGCCAGCAGTCCCAACAGGGGGAACACTGAAGCTTTCTTT
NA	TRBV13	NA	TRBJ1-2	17	CASSPTGKIVTNYGYTF	TGTGCCAGCAGCCCAACAGGGAAGATTGTCACTAACTATGGCTACACCTTC
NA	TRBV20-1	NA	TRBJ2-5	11	CSASFMETQYF	TGCAGTGCTAGTTTTATGGAGACCCAGTACTTC
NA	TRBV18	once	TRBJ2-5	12	CASSPVVETQYF	TGTGCCAGCTCACCAGTCGTTGAGACCCAGTACTTC
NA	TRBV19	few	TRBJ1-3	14	CASTRQSSGNTIYF	TGTGCCAGTACCCGACAGAGCTCTGGAAACACCATATATTTT
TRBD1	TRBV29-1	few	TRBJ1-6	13	CSPWTGTNSPLHF	TGCAGCCCCTGGACAGGGACAAATTCACCCCTCCACTTT
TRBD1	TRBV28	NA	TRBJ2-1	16	CASRRQGRISYNEQFF	TGTGCCAGCAGACGACAGGGGAGAATCTCCTACAATGAGCAGTTCTTC
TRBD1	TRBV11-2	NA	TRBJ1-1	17	CASSPTRTGGTNTEAFF	TGTGCCAGCAGCCCGACTAGGACAGGGGGCACGAACACTGAAGCTTTCTTT
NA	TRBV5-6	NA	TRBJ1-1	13	CASSWGWNTEAFF	TGTGCCAGCAGCTGGGGTTGGAACACTGAAGCTTTCTTT
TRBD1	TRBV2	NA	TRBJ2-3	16	CASSKTGTGSTDTQYF	TGTGCCAGCTCAAAAACTGGGACAGGAAGCACAGATACGCAGTATTTT
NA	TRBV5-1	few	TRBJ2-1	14	CASSKDHRPNEQFF	TGCGCCAGCAGCAAGGACCATAGGCCAAATGAGCAGTTCTTC
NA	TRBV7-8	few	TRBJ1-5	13	CASSLSGNQPQHF	TGTGCCAGCAGCTTGAGCGGGAATCAGCCCCAGCATTTT
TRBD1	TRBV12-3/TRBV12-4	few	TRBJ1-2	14	CASSFQGARDGYTF	TGTGCCAGCAGTTTTCAGGGGGCGAGGGATGGCTACACCTTC
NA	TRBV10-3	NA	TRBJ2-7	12	CAISVDSYEQYF	TGTGCCATCAGCGTTGACAGTTACGAGCAGTACTTC
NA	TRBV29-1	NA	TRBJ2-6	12	CSVGAGANVLTF	TGCAGCGTCGGGGCTGGGGCCAACGTCCTGACTTTC
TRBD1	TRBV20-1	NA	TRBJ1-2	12	CSVQGARYGYTF	TGCAGTGTTCAGGGGGCGCGGTATGGCTACACCTTC
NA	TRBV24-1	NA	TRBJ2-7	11	CATSYNYEQYF	TGTGCCACCAGTTACAACTACGAGCAGTACTTC
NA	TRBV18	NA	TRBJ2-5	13	CASSLPSGETQYF	TGTGCCAGCTCACTACCCTCCGGGGAGACCCAGTACTTC
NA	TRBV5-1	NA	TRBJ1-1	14	CASSRHGENTEAFF	TGCGCCAGCAGCCGCCATGGGGAGAACACTGAAGCTTTCTTT
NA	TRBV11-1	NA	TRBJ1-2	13	CASSLQQNYGYTF	TGTGCCAGCAGCTTACAGCAGAACTATGGCTACACCTTC
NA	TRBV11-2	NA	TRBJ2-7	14	CASSPGLRSYEQYF	TGTGCCAGCAGCCCCGGGCTCCGCTCCTACGAGCAGTACTTC
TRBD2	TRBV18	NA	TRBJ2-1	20	CASSPPLGVSGGATYNEQFF	TGTGCCAGCTCACCCCCCCTGGGGGTTAGCGGGGGGGCAACCTACAATGAGCAGTTCTTC
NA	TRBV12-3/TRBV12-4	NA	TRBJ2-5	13	CASRLHAAETQYF	TGTGCCAGCAGATTGCACGCCGCGGAGACCCAGTACTTC
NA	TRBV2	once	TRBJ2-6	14	CANRENHGANVLTF	TGTGCCAACCGGGAGAATCATGGGGCCAACGTCCTGACTTTC
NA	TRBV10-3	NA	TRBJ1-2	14	CAIMKAGDNYGYTF	TGTGCCATCATGAAAGCAGGAGATAACTATGGCTACACCTTC
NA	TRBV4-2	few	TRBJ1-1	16	CASSIGQKNLNTEAFF	TGTGCCAGCAGCATAGGACAGAAAAATCTTAACACTGAAGCTTTCTTT
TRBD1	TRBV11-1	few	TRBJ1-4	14	CASSSGQPNEELFF	TGTGCCAGCAGCTCGGGACAGCCCAATGAAGAACTGTTTTTT